Here is one TCR beta chain with its context. Its antigen is not identified. Coverage ceases 3 residues before the CDR3 finishes, and the germline J gene fills in the end. Some clones are missing from TCRdb's copy, which holds only in-frame ones; the method was immunoSEQ multiplex PCR. There are about 52,000 clones in the sample, none observed a single time. The sample belongs to a study of T cell clonality in common variable immunodeficiency. CDR1 is SEHNR and CDR2 is FQNEAQ in the germline V gene (reference sequence). This CDR3 is 14 amino acids long. General observations from the study: Repertoire-complication correlations in CVID were limited by patient heterogeneity.

The TCR was taken from a person aged 18 to 70 in good health. Material for sequencing was peripheral blood mononuclear cells. The chain couples TRBV7-9 to TRBJ1-1, with no clear D. CDR3 residues: CASSLVPRMETAFF. The covered CDR3 bases are TGTGCCAGCAGCTTAGTTCCTAGAATGGAGACC.